Listed below are T cell receptor beta chains from one sample, sequenced in a study of blood T cell repertoires in COVID-19. Data came from immunoSEQ multiplex PCR; TCRdb stores just in-frame clones and leaves some out. The sample lists about 330,000 clones; about 90% were seen once. The sample was PBMCs or T cells enriched from blood (not recorded which). All receptors derive from a man aged 25-40 years who had recovered from COVID-19. The CDR3 runs from the conserved cysteine through the conserved F or W. Each record gives: clone size, J gene, V gene, D gene, CDR3 protein, CDR3 DNA. The D gene is left open where the match is weak. The size of a clone is reported for some rows only, either as once, few or many, or as a class for expanded clones.

>NA|TRBJ2-7|TRBV9|NA
CASSAPTENPHEQYF
TGTGCCAGCAGCGCCCCTACAGAGAACCCCCACGAGCAGTACTTC
>NA|TRBJ1-2|TRBV7-2|NA
CASSLAGPSDSRYTF
TGTGCCAGCAGCTTAGCCGGCCCCAGCGACAGTCGCTACACCTTC
>NA|TRBJ2-5|TRBV5-4|TRBD1
CASSATGSRWETQYF
TGTGCCAGCAGCGCGACAGGGAGTAGGTGGGAGACCCAGTACTTC
>NA|TRBJ1-6|TRBV6-1|TRBD1
CASSETGALSGSPLHF
TGTGCCAGCAGTGAAACAGGGGCCTTATCCGGGTCACCCCTCCACTTT
>NA|TRBJ1-6|TRBV19|NA
CASSSLRSSSSYNSPLHF
TGTGCCAGTAGTTCCCTGAGGTCGTCGAGCTCCTATAATTCACCCCTCCACTTT
>NA|TRBJ1-2|TRBV6-6|NA
CASSLGTGSAGYTF
TGTGCCAGCAGTTTGGGAACAGGGTCGGCTGGCTACACCTTC
>NA|TRBJ1-4|TRBV5-1|TRBD1
CASSTTGTGIFEKLFF
TGCGCCAGCAGCACTACCGGGACAGGGATTTTTGAAAAACTGTTTTTT
>NA|TRBJ1-4|TRBV24-1|NA
CATSDSTALEDEKLFF
TGTGCCACCAGTGACTCGACTGCGCTGGAAGATGAAAAACTGTTTTTT
>NA|TRBJ2-5|TRBV5-1|TRBD1
CASSLGQFQETQYF
TGCGCCAGCAGCCTGGGACAGTTTCAAGAGACCCAGTACTTC
>NA|TRBJ1-6|TRBV12-3/TRBV12-4|TRBD1
CASRQGGDSPLHF
TGTGCCAGCCGACAGGGTGGTGATTCACCCCTCCACTTT
>NA|TRBJ1-2|TRBV3-1/TRBV3-2|NA
CASSRTEVHRSYGYTF
TGTGCCAGCAGCCGGACTGAAGTGCACAGAAGTTATGGCTACACCTTC
>NA|TRBJ2-5|TRBV5-8|NA
CASSPLGQPETQYF
TGTGCCAGCAGCCCGCTAGGACAGCCAGAGACCCAGTACTTC
>NA|TRBJ1-5|TRBV18|TRBD1
CASSPTGGLQPQHF
TGTGCCAGCTCACCAACAGGGGGGTTGCAGCCCCAGCATTTT
>NA|TRBJ1-2|TRBV28|TRBD1
CASSLKTGFYGYTF
TGTGCCAGCAGTTTAAAGACAGGGTTCTATGGCTACACCTTC
>NA|TRBJ2-5|TRBV9|TRBD1
CASSVQGQGETQYF
TGTGCCAGCAGCGTACAGGGACAGGGGGAGACCCAGTACTTC
>NA|TRBJ2-5|TRBV2|NA
CASSVQGIKETQYF
TGTGCCAGCAGTGTACAGGGTATCAAGGAGACCCAGTACTTC
>NA|TRBJ2-5|TRBV27|TRBD2
CASSYGGVETQYF
TGTGCCAGCAGTTACGGGGGGGTGGAGACCCAGTACTTC
>NA|TRBJ1-2|TRBV27|TRBD1
CASRSDRGYGYTF
TGTGCCAGCAGGTCCGACAGGGGCTATGGCTACACCTTC
>NA|TRBJ1-5|TRBV12-3/TRBV12-4|NA
CASSLDPSQPQHF
TGTGCCAGCAGTTTAGATCCCAGTCAGCCCCAGCATTTT
>NA|TRBJ2-7|TRBV13|NA
CASSLDQGTEQYF
TGTGCCAGCAGCTTAGATCAGGGGACGGAGCAGTACTTC
>NA|TRBJ2-1|TRBV3-1/TRBV3-2|NA
CASSHGAGEQFF
TGTGCCAGCAGCCACGGGGCGGGGGAGCAGTTCTTC
>NA|TRBJ2-2|TRBV30|NA
CAWSVIDTGELFF
TGTGCCTGGAGTGTAATAGATACCGGGGAGCTGTTTTTT
>NA|TRBJ1-1|TRBV5-1|TRBD1
CASGTGSTEAFF
TGCGCCAGCGGGACAGGGTCAACTGAAGCTTTCTTT
>NA|TRBJ1-1|TRBV20-1|NA
CSARQYEAFF
TGCAGTGCTAGACAGTATGAAGCTTTCTTT
>NA|TRBJ1-5|TRBV6-5|NA
CASSYLGSGQPQHF
TGTGCCAGCAGTTACCTAGGGAGCGGTCAGCCCCAGCATTTT
>NA|TRBJ2-1|TRBV9|NA
CASSVMGSGYNEQFF
TGTGCCAGCAGCGTAATGGGTAGCGGTTACAATGAGCAGTTCTTC
>NA|TRBJ2-3|TRBV27|TRBD1
CASTVTGGSGDTQYF
TGTGCCAGCACTGTCACAGGGGGGTCGGGTGATACGCAGTATTTT
>NA|TRBJ2-7|TRBV28|TRBD1
CASSSGQDGEQYF
TGTGCCAGCAGTTCCGGACAGGACGGAGAGCAGTACTTC
>NA|TRBJ1-2|TRBV28|NA
CASRRTTDYGYTF
TGTGCCAGCAGACGGACAACCGACTATGGCTACACCTTC
>few|TRBJ1-2|TRBV7-2|TRBD1
CASSLGDRLNYGYTF
TGTGCCAGCAGCTTAGGGGACAGGCTAAACTATGGCTACACCTTC
>NA|TRBJ2-3|TRBV6-5|NA
CATSELGGTDTQYF
TGTGCCACCAGCGAGTTGGGCGGGACAGATACGCAGTATTTT
>NA|TRBJ1-1|TRBV15|NA
CATSRSSMNTEAFF
TGTGCCACCAGCAGGAGCTCTATGAACACTGAAGCTTTCTTT
>NA|TRBJ2-3|TRBV30|NA
CAWSVSPGGTDTQYF
TGTGCCTGGAGTGTCTCGCCGGGGGGCACAGATACGCAGTATTTT
>NA|TRBJ1-1|TRBV3-1/TRBV3-2|NA
CASSQDRGNTEAFF
TGTGCCAGCAGCCAAGACAGGGGGAACACTGAAGCTTTCTTT
>NA|TRBJ1-6|TRBV5-1|TRBD1
CASSLATRGTGGSSPLHF
TGCGCCAGCAGCTTGGCCACGAGGGGGACAGGGGGTTCTTCACCCCTCCACTTT